This entry features one T cell receptor (beta chain) sequence. Its antigen remains undetermined. No base-level quality is on record; no much larger clone is a single base apart. The sample belongs to a study of shared clonotypes between healthy human individuals (TCRdb year 2020). Describing the broader study: The cohort comprised two women and a few men aged 18 to 49 years. For each donor, CD4 naive and CD4 memory were each given three plates, CD8 naive was given two plates, and CD8 memory was given one plate. Blood TCR repertoires of 5 or 6 healthy adults were deeply sequenced to estimate repertoire size and the extent of clonotype sharing between individuals. To increase sequencing depth and limit assay-specific biases, different laboratories used diverse techniques to prepare libraries and sequence TCR repertoires. Each donor's leukapheresis produced roughly between about 0.9 and 9.5 billion PBMCs. The study at large found these results: Naive subsets generally had larger estimated clonotype richness than memory subsets. Around 5.4% of naive CD4, roughly 3.5% of naive CD8, approximately 2.2% of memory CD4, and about 0.4% of memory CD8 clonotypes were shared across several donors. Higher generation probabilities were observed for clonotypes shared by all four sorted-subset donors than for non-shared clonotypes. The small number of donors limited the genetic and exposure-history diversity represented. Even with the large sequencing depth, rarefaction of the sorted-subset datasets indicated that sequencing was incomplete. Based on pairwise subsampling, the degree of clonotype sharing among donors was expected to be affected by sequencing depth. Sampling was restricted to blood, and TCR repertoires in tissue are likely to differ from TCR repertoires in blood.

Healthy HIV-negative adults with no recently reported acute infections or vaccinations were included as donors. Every donor was a Caucasian adult living in Nashville, Tennessee, USA. CD4+ T cells were enriched by magnetic negative selection, after which naive cells were positively selected on CD45RA and the negative fraction was taken as the memory subset. Blood was collected by leukapheresis, and PBMCs were isolated by Ficoll-Histopaque density gradient centrifugation and then cryopreserved in liquid nitrogen vapor phase. Purity and quantity of every magnetically sorted T cell population were checked by analytical flow cytometry. Genomic DNA was isolated from every sorted fraction and measured by UV absorbance on a Nanodrop 2000c. Using the deep immunoSEQ assay, TCR CDR3 regions were amplified from genomic DNA by multiplex PCR. Extracted genomic DNA from each cell subset was spread evenly across all wells of several immunoSEQ 96-well plates, with each plate serving as a replicate. For sorted subsets, approximately 210 ng of genomic DNA, equivalent to tens of thousands of T cell genomes, went into each replicate PCR. Purified libraries were quantified with a Qubit 3.0 fluorometer, sized on a Bioanalyzer 2100, and re-quantified with the KAPA Library Quantification kit. Every immunoSEQ 96-well plate was sequenced on a dedicated single-read 150-cycle Illumina NextSeq 550 flow cell. Per the authors' processing: Because only junctional sequences without quality scores were contained in the immunoSEQ output, filtering matching that applied to full-length reads could not be performed. Sequences were annotated with PyIR, a Python wrapper for IgBLAST v1.9, using IMGT germline references to assign V/J genes and CDR3. Reads were filtered out if the reads had weak V/J assignments (E-value above 1e-6), no CDR3, stop codons, out-of-frame junctions, or ambiguous translated residues. V3J clonotypes were defined by identical inferred V gene, J gene, and CDR3 amino acid sequence. To compute the percentage overlap between repertoires, the number of shared unique clonotypes was divided by the size of the smaller repertoire. Richness of each repertoire was evaluated using RTK rarefaction, the Chao1 estimator, and Recon v2.1 estimates of unobserved clonotypes. OLGA was used to compute generation probabilities for all TCRbeta clonotypes that the gDNA method yielded from a handful of donors. The source is immuneACCESS, and TCRdb retained only in-frame sequences with V and J called. Part of the clones is not carried over; for the studies checked, unresolved V genes explain less than half of this, and the remainder is unexplained. V and J calls plus clone size are reproduced from that table; the DNA served to infer D and trimming. The sample yields hundreds of thousands of clones; 90% to 96% were counted once. Of the sample, approximately 0.062% falls within the top ten clones.

According to the germline V gene, CDR1 reads MGHDK and CDR2 reads SYGVNS. The CDR3 goes from the cysteine to the phenylalanine over 15 residues. Of the read, only the CDR3 DNA is kept; its 45 bases are in frame from base 1. The junction shows trimming of 6 bases on V and 4 bases on J, and the gene matches do not reach 6 bases of it. Rearrangement joined TRBV25-1 to TRBJ2-1; TRBD2 matches 10 bases in the middle. Material for sequencing was naive CD4+ T cells sorted from blood. What this sample's cell subset or site label stands for: CD45RA+ positively selected. The source of this sequence is a woman in her twenties or thirties in good health. The CDR3 in this case is CASRPSGSGYNEQFF. The nucleotide sequence reads TGTGCCAGCAGACCTAGCGGGAGTGGGTACAATGAGCAGTTCTTC.